This T cell receptor (beta chain) was identified during a study of monozygotic twins with inflammatory bowel disease. Blood (2.5 ml) was collected from every donor individually. This CDR3 has 16 residues. Every TCR library consumed roughly 3,500 ng of total RNA. Each UMI, carrying a 6-nucleotide sample barcode, came from template switching. TCRdb processed the 5' RACE reads again and assigns one entry to each CDR3 protein, with no DNA. The sample data list about 210,000 distinct CDR3 sequences. Sequenced material: blood. The sequence derives from a human donor with ulcerative colitis or Crohn's disease, or a healthy co-twin of an affected twin (not recorded which). V is TRBV12-3 or TRBV12-4 and J is TRBJ1-5; TCRdb names TRBD1, which stays unverified in the absence of DNA. The CDR3 reads CASSLQGYYSNQPQHF.